One T cell receptor beta chain is described in this entry. Its antigen remains unknown. The entry originates in a study of blood T cells in healthy people across ages. Across the study: Capturing about one barcoded beta molecule per two T cells was achieved by template switching. Regarding the study as a whole: While age rose, TCR beta diversity per million T cells dropped in a roughly linear way.

Then a second PCR, running roughly 7 to 11 cycles, was carried out with a sample-barcoded 5' primer and a J-beta primer mix. TCRdb recomputed calls from the 5' RACE reads with MiXCR, one row per CDR3 protein. The table records fewer than 2,000,000 distinct CDR3 sequences, about two fifths of them present only once. The germline V gene has CDR1 SGHTS and CDR2 YDEGEE. The CDR3 is made up of 15 amino acids. After removal of 0 bases from V and 7 bases from J, the junction contained 6 bases not matched to a gene. Source material: blood. The sequence came from a human donor in good health. The J gene is TRBJ1-4, the V gene TRBV5-8, with 7 bases that match TRBD1. The DNA for the CDR3 is TGTGCCAGCAGCTTGGGGGGACAGCTTACTGAAAAACTGTTTTTT. Translation: CASSLGGQLTEKLFF.